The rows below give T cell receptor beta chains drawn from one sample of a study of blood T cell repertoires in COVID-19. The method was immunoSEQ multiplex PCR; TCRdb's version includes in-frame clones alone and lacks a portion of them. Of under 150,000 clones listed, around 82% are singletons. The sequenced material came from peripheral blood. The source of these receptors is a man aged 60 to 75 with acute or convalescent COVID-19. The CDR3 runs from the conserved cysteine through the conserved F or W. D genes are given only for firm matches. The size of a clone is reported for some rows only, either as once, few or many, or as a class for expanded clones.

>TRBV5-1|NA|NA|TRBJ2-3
TGCGCCAGCAGCTTTCTGCTGGACTCAAGCACAGATACGCAGTATTTT
CASSFLLDSSTDTQYF
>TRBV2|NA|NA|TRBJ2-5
TGTGCCAGCGGGCTTCGGGGAGAGACCCAGTACTTC
CASGLRGETQYF
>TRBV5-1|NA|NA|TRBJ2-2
TGCGCCAGCAGCTTCTTCGCGACGGACACAACCGGGGAGCTGTTTTTT
CASSFFATDTTGELFF
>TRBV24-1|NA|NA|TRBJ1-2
TGTGCCACCAGTGATTCAGGGCTTCCCTTCTATGGCTACACCTTC
CATSDSGLPFYGYTF
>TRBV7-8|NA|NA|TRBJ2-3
TGTGCCAGCAGCTCCGGAGCGCTGACAGATACGCAGTATTTT
CASSSGALTDTQYF
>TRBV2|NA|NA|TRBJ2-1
TGTGCCAGCAGTGAATTAGGGGGAGTATCTGAGGAGCAGTTCTTC
CASSELGGVSEEQFF
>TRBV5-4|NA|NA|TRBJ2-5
TGTGCCAGCAGTTCTGCTATAGGCGGCCAGACCCAGTACTTC
CASSSAIGGQTQYF
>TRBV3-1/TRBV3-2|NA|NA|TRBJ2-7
TGTGCCAGCAGCCAAAGGGAGGGGGCCTACGAGCAGTACTTC
CASSQREGAYEQYF
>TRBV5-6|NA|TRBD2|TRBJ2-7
TGTGCCAGCAGCCCCTCGGGACTAGCGTTCGAGCAGTACTTC
CASSPSGLAFEQYF
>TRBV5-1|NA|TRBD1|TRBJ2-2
TGTGCCAGCAGCTTTACAGGGGGCCCGAACACCGGGGAGCTGTTTTTT
CASSFTGGPNTGELFF
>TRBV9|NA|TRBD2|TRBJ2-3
TGTGCCAGCAGCGTAGTCGGACTAGCGGGACGGTCAGATACGCAGTATTTT
CASSVVGLAGRSDTQYF
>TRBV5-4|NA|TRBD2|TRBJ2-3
TGTGCCAGCAGCCTGCGGGCTAGCGGGAGGACAGATACGCAGTATTTT
CASSLRASGRTDTQYF
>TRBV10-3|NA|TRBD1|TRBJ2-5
TGTGCCATCAGCAATTCAGGGGGAGCGGAGACCCAGTACTTC
CAISNSGGAETQYF
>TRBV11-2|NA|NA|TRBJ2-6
TGTGCCAGCAGCTTAGATCAAGCCTCTGGGGCCAACGTCCTGACTTTC
CASSLDQASGANVLTF
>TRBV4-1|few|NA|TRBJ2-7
TGCGCCAGCAGCCTTCAGGGAAGGAACGAGCAGTACTTC
CASSLQGRNEQYF
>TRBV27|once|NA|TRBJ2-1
TGTGCCAGCAGTTTAAAGTGGACTGAGTCCAATGAGCAGTTCTTC
CASSLKWTESNEQFF
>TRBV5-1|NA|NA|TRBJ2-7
TGCGCCAGCAGCGATGACTCCCGGGACTTGGCACACGAGCAGTACTTC
CASSDDSRDLAHEQYF
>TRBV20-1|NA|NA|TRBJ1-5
TGCAGTGCTAGTCGGGGTCTTAGCAATCAGCCCCAGCATTTT
CSASRGLSNQPQHF
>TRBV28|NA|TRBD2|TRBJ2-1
TGTGCCACCAAAGTGGGCGGGAGTATCGGTGAGCAGTTCTTC
CATKVGGSIGEQFF
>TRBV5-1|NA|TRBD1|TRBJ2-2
TGCGCCAGCAGCTCGGGACAGGGTGGCACCGAGGAGCTGTTTTTT
CASSSGQGGTEELFF
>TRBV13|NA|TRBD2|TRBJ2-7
TGTGCCAGCAGCTTATACGGCGGGAGGGCGAGTCCCTACGAGCAGTACTTC
CASSLYGGRASPYEQYF
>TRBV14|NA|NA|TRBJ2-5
TGTGCCAGCAGCCAAGATCGCGTGACCCAGTACTTC
CASSQDRVTQYF
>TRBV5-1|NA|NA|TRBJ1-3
TGCGCCAGCAGCTTTGGAGGGGGAAACACCATATATTTT
CASSFGGGNTIYF